The 7 T cell receptor beta chains below all came from one sample that was sequenced in a study of OX40 agonist ivuxolimab in advanced cancers. Libraries were built with the immunoSEQ multiplex PCR assay. TCRdb took over this immuneACCESS table, retaining in-frame rearrangements with V and J assigned. Such tables are incomplete; in checked studies, under half of the missing clones stem from an unresolved V gene, and the remainder is unexplained. The sample yields some 40,000 clones; about 89% were counted once. Approximately 0.52% of the sample goes to the ten largest clones. Sequences were derived from CD4+ or CD8+ T cells sorted from blood, sampled in a trial of the OX40 agonist ivuxolimab. The origin of the receptors is an adult with an advanced solid tumor such as melanoma, head and neck, liver or kidney cancer.

The chain recombines TRBV5-1 with TRBJ1-2, with a possible D match to TRBD1 (6 bases). CDR3 length: 14 residues. V lost 0 bases and J 4 bases, leaving 10 bases between the germline ends. CDR1 and CDR2 (germline): SGHRS, YFSETQ. DNA of the CDR3: TGCGCCAGCAGCTTGGACAGGGCGGTCTATGGCTACACCTTC. Translated, it gives CASSLDRAVYGYTF.

This clone showed up just once. The chain uses TRBV5-1 and TRBJ1-4, with no clear D. Trimming took off 2 bases at V and 1 base at J, with 6 bases between the two ends. The CDR3 covers 14 residues. Germline values: CDR1 SGHRS, CDR2 YFSETQ. The CDR3 DNA reads as TGCGCCAGCAGCTTAGAGGGAACTAATGAAAAACTGTTTTTT. Protein product: CASSLEGTNEKLFF.

This clone was detected only a few times. The chain recombines TRBV19 with TRBJ2-1, with 8 bases fitting TRBD1. This CDR3 region has 14 residues. Trimming took 9 bases from V and 2 from J; bases not matched to a gene: 6. CDR1 is LNHDA and CDR2 is SQIVND in the germline V gene (reference sequence). DNA of the CDR3: TGTGCCAGCACCGGGACAGGTGCCTACAATGAGCAGTTCTTC. This translates into CASTGTGAYNEQFF.

The chain combines TRBV15 with TRBJ1-5, with 8 bases aligning to TRBD1. Germline V lookup: CDR1 LNHNV, CDR2 YYDKDF (reference sequence). This CDR3 has 16 residues. The trim removed 3 bases at V and 5 bases at J, leaving 9 bases unmatched. As DNA, the CDR3 is TGTGCCACCAGCAGGACCGACAGGGGCGCCGATCAGCCCCAGCATTTT. Protein: CATSRTDRGADQPQHF.

Concerning this clone itself: In the same sample, other DNA sequences code for this CDR3. This chain joins TRBV18 and TRBJ2-7, with D perhaps given as TRBD1 or TRBD2 (5 bases each). The V gene lost 3 bases and the J gene lost 1 base, with 10 bases spanning the gap. The CDR3 contains 14 residues. CDR1 and CDR2 (germline): KGHSH, LQKENI. This CDR3 is CASSPGTDSYEQYF. The CDR3 DNA is TGTGCCAGCTCACCGGGGACGGATTCCTACGAGCAGTACTTC.

This chain connects TRBV9 to TRBJ1-2; D gene ambiguous. CDR3 length equals 15 residues. From germline, CDR1 is SGDLS and CDR2 YYNGEE. Trimming stripped 4 bases from V and 3 bases from J, with 16 bases between. This chain's CDR3 is CASSPHRGLDYGYTF. The DNA for the CDR3 is TGTGCCAGCAGCCCCCACCGCGGCCTTGACTATGGCTACACCTTC.

In the case of this clone: Other nucleotide sequences from this sample produce the same CDR3. The chain recombines TRBV29-1 with TRBJ1-1, with D perhaps matching TRBD1 (6 bases). Germline V gives CDR1 SQVTM, CDR2 ANQGSEA. CDR3 length: 13 residues. Trimming stripped 6 bases from V and 2 bases from J, with 13 bases between. Written as DNA, the CDR3 is TGCAGCGTACGTCCGACAGGAAACACTGAAGCTTTCTTT. Translation: CSVRPTGNTEAFF.